This T cell receptor beta chain was recovered during a study of CD8 T cells in ankylosing spondylitis. Whole-study findings and limits: Reported data indicate significant enrichment of disease-linked clones within matched ankylosing spondylitis synovial fluid.

This clonotype has ten or more counts. As yet, its antigen is unknown. TCRdb itself ran the 5' RACE reads through MiXCR, one entry per CDR3 protein. The sample carries about 130,000 distinct CDR3 sequences, 9.3% recorded once. Germline V gives CDR1 SGHTA, CDR2 FQGNSA. V was clipped by 5 bases and J by 1 base; unmatched bases: 2. The CDR3 contains 14 residues. The receptor's source is a male donor with ankylosing spondylitis or in good health (not recorded which). The chain is built from TRBV7-2 and TRBJ2-3; 8 bases agree with TRBD2. Sequencing input: blood, either unsorted or a sorted T cell fraction (not recorded which). CDR3 region: CASSPGGGTDTQYF. DNA for the CDR3: TGTGCCAGCAGCCCGGGGGGGGGCACAGATACGCAGTATTTT.